The T cell receptor (beta chain) described here comes from a study of blood T cell repertoires in COVID-19. Overall study context: COVID-19 samples collected from the United States, Italy and Spain covered acute and convalescent phases. T cells, B-cell-depleted T cells, or PBMCs supplied cDNA or gDNA.

Original processing methods: Reference gene primer amplification gave estimated nucleated cell counts. The data were produced by immunoSEQ multiplex PCR, yet TCRdb's version contains in-frame clones alone and is incomplete. The V and J calls and the clone size are those of that table, but D and trimming were determined from the DNA. In the table there are roughly 180,000 clones, roughly 80% of which are singletons. The germline V gene has CDR1 SGDLS and CDR2 YYNGEE. V lost 3 bases and J 4 bases, leaving 13 bases between the germline ends. This CDR3 contains 14 residues. The chain combines TRBV9 with TRBJ1-1; TRBD1 is a possible D gene (6 bases). Sequenced input: PBMCs or T cells enriched from blood (not recorded which). This receptor was taken from a woman aged 40 to 55 with acute COVID-19. Here the CDR3 reads CASSAFQGSTEAFF. In DNA form, the CDR3 reads TGTGCCAGCAGCGCATTCCAGGGGAGCACTGAAGCTTTCTTT.